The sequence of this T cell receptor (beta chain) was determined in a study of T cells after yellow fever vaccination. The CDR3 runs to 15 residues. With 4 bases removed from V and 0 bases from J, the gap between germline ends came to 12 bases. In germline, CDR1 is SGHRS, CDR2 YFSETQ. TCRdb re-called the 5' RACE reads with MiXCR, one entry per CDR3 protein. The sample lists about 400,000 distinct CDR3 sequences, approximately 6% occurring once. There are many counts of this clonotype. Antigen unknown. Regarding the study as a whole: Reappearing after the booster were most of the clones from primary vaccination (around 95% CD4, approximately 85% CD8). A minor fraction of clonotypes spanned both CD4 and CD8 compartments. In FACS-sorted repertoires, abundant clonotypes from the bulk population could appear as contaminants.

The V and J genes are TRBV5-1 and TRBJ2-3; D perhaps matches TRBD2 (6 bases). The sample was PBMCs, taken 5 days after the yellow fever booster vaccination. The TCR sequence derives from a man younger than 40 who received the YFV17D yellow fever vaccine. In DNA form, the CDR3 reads TGCGCCAGCAGCCCATCGGGGAGGAGCACAGATACGCAGTATTTT. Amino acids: CASSPSGRSTDTQYF.